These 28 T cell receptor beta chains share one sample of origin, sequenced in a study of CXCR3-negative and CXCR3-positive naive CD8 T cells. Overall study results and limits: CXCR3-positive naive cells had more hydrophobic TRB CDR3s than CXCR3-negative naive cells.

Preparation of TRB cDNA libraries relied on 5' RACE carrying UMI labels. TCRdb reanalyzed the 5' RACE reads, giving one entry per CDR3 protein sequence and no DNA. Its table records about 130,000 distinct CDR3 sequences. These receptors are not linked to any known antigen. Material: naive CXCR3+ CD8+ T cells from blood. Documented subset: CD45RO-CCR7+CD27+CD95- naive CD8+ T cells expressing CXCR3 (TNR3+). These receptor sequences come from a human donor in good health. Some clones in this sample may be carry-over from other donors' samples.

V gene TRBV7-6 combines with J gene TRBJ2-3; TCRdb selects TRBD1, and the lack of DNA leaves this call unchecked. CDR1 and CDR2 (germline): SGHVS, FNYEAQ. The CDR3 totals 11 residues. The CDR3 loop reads CASNSGGTQYF.

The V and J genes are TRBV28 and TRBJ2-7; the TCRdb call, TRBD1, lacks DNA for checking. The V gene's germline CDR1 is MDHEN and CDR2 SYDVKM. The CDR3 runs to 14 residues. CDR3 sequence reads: CASSSLGNGGEQYF.

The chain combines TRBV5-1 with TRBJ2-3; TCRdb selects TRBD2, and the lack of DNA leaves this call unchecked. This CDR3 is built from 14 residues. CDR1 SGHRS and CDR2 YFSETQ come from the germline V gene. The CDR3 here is CASSLEDYDDTQYF.

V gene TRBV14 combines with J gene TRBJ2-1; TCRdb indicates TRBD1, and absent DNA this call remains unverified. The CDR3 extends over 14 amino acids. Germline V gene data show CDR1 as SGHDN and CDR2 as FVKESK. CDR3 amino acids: CASSQGTGYNEQFF.

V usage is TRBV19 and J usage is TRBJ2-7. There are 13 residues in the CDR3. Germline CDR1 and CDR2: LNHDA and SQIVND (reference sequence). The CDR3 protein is CASSTGTSYEQYF.

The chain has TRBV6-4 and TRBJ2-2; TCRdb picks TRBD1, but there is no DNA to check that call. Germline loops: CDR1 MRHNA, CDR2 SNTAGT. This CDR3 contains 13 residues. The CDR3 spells CASSDGATGELFF.

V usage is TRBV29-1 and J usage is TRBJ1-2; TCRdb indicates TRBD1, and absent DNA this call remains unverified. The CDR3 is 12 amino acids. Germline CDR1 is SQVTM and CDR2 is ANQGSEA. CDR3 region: CSVESLGVGYTF.

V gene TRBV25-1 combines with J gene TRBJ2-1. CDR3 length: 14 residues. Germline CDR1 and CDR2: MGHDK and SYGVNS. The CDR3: CASSEYPTWNEQFF.

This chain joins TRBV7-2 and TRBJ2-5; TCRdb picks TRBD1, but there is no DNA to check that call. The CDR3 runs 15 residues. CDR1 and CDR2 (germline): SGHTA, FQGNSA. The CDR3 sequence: CASSPTWGAGETQYF.

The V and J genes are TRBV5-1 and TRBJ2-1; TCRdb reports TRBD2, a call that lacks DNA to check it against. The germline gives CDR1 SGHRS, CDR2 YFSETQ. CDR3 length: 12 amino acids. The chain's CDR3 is CASSLVEDEQFF.

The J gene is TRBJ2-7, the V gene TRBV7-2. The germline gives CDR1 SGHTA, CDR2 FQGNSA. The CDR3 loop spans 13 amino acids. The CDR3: CASSLLGYYEQYF.

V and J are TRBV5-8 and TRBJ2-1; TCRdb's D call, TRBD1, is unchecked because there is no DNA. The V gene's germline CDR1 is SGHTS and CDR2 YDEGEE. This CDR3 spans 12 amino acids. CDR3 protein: CASSPGWNEQFF.

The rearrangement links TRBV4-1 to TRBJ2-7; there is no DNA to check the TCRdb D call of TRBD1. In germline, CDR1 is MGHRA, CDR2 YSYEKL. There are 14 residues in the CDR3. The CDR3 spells CASSPGPSIYEQYF.

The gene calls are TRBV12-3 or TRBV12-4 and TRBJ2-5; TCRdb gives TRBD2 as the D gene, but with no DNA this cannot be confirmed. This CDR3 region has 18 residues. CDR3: CASSSEALGSGREETQYF.

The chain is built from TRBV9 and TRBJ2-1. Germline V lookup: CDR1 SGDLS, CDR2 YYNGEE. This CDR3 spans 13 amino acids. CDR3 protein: CASNLVEKNEQFF.

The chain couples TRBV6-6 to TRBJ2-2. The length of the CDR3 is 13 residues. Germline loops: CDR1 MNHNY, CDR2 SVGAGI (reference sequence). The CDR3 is CASSYSLAGELFF.

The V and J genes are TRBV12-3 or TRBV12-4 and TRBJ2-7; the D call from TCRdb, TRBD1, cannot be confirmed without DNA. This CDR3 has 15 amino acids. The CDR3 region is CASSLDGTEAYEQYF.

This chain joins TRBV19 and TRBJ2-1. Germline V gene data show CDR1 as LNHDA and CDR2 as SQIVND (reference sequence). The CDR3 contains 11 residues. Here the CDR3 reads CASSTSGEQFF.

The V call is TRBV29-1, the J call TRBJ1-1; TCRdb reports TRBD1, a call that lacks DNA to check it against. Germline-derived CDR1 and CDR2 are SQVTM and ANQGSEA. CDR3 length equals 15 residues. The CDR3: CSVDSRRGGVTEAFF.

CDR3 residues: CASSYSDIEFF. The rearrangement joins TRBV5-1 to TRBJ2-1. Germline assignment: CDR1 SGHRS and CDR2 YFSETQ. This CDR3 comprises 11 residues. The full variable domain, its missing parts supplied by reference TRBV5-1 and TRBJ2-1, is KAGVTQTPRYLIKTRGQQVTLSCSPISGHRSVSWYQQTPGQGLQFLFEYFSETQRNKGNFPGRFSGRQFSNSRSEMNVSTLELGDSALYLCASSYSDIEFFGPGTRLTVL.

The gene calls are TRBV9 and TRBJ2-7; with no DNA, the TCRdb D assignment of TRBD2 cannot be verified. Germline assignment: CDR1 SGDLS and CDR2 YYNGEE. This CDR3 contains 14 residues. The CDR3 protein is CASSVRGGSYEQYF.

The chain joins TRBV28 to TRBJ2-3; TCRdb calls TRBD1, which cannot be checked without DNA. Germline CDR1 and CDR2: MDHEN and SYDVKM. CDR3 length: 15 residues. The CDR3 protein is CASSPGGSRTDTQYF.

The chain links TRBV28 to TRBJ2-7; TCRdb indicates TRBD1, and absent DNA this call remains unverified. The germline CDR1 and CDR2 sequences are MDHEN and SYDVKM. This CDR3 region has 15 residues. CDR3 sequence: CATDAGQGTGYEQYF. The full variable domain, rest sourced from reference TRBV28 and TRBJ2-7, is DVKVTQSSRYLVKRTGEKVFLECVQDMDHENMFWYRQDPGLGLRLIYFSYDVKMKEKGDIPEGYSVSREKKERFSLILESASTNQTSMYLCATDAGQGTGYEQYFGPGTRLTVT.

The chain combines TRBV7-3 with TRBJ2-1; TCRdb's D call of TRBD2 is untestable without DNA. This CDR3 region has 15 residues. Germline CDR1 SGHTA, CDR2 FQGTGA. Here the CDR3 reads CASSSAGGALDEQFF.

Here the CDR3 reads CASSLGQENTGELFF. This chain connects TRBV12-3 or TRBV12-4 to TRBJ2-2. This CDR3 region has 15 residues.

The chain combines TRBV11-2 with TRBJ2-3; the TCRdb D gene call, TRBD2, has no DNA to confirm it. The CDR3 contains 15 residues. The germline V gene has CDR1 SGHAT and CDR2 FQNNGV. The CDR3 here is CASSSVTSKADTQYF.

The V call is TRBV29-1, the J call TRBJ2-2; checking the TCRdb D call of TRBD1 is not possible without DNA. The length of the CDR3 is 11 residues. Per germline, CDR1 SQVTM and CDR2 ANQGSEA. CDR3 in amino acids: CSVATGGELFF.

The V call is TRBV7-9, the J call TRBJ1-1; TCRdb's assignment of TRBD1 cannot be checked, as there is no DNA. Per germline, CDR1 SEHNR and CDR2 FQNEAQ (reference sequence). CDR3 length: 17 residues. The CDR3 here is CASSLDYLEGASTEAFF.